This T cell receptor beta chain comes out of a study of blood T cells in healthy people across ages. Concerning this clonotype itself: A much larger clone is a single base away; this may be a read error.

The CDR3 sequence is 11 residues long. Alongside a J-beta primer mix, a sample-barcoded 5' primer served in a second PCR lasting about 7 to 11 cycles. MiXCR, run by TCRdb on the 5' RACE reads, gives a single entry per CDR3 protein. The sample includes roughly 1,500,000 distinct CDR3 sequences, around 42% of them seen just once. The sample was blood. The clonotype originates from a woman under 30 in good health. This chain connects TRBV12-3 or TRBV12-4 to TRBJ2-7; no definite D call. CDR3 bases: TGTACCAGCAGTTCGGTCTACGAGCAGTACTTC. Translated: CTSSSVYEQYF.